The 9 T cell receptor beta chains presented below share a single source sample, sequenced in a study of T cell repertoires in cytomegalovirus infection. Their antigen targets remain unknown. TCRdb reprocessed the reads with MiXCR, giving one entry per CDR3 protein. The sample shows 300,000 to 400,000 distinct CDR3 sequences, around a quarter of them seen only once. Sequencing was performed on cultured PBMCs, taken from culture after CMV antigen stimulation. These receptors were obtained from a human donor in good health (CMV status not recorded). Some clones in this sample may be carry-over from other donors' samples.

The CDR3 loop reads CASRPGQGIADTQYF. In DNA, the CDR3 is TGTGCCAGCAGGCCGGGACAGGGGATCGCAGATACGCAGTATTTT. The chain has TRBV12-3 or TRBV12-4 and TRBJ2-3, with 10 positions matching TRBD1. CDR3 length: 15 amino acids. J was trimmed by 4 bases and V by 6 bases; bases with no gene match: 7.

The rearrangement joins TRBV9 to TRBJ2-1, with a possible D match to TRBD2 (5 bases). Trimming took off 1 base at V and 6 bases at J, with 11 bases between the two ends. The CDR3 has 14 residues. The germline V gene has CDR1 SGDLS and CDR2 YYNGEE. This chain's CDR3 is CASSVITRGNEQFF. In DNA form, the CDR3 reads TGTGCCAGCAGCGTAATCACTAGAGGCAATGAGCAGTTCTTC. Combining the CDR3 with reference TRBV9 and TRBJ2-1 gives the whole variable domain DSGVTQTPKHLITATGQRVTLRCSPRSGDLSVYWYQQSLDQGLQFLIQYYNGEERAKGNILERFSAQQFPDLHSELNLSSLELGDSALYFCASSVITRGNEQFFGPGTRLTVL.

This clonotype came up a few times. This chain links TRBV2 with TRBJ2-7; D is possibly TRBD2 (6 bases). The germline V gene has CDR1 SNHLY and CDR2 FYNNEI. V shed 7 bases and J shed 9 bases, with 19 bases lying between them. The CDR3 covers 13 residues. In nucleotides, the CDR3 is TGTGCCAGCACCCGGGACTCGGGAGTGGGGCAGTACTTC. Translated, it gives CASTRDSGVGQYF.

This clonotype was seen ten or more times. The V and J genes are TRBV25-1 and TRBJ2-1, with 8 nucleotides matching TRBD2. The CDR3 sequence is 15 residues long. Germline CDR1 is MGHDK and CDR2 is SYGVNS. Germline trimming cut 0 bases from V and 7 bases from J; bases unmatched to any gene: 5. The CDR3 nucleotides are TGTGCCAGCAGTGAATATGGCGGGAGGATAAATGAGCAGTTCTTC. Protein sequence: CASSEYGGRINEQFF.

This clonotype occurred a few times. The gene calls are TRBV2 and TRBJ1-3; D is uncertain. Germline V lookup: CDR1 SNHLY, CDR2 FYNNEI. This CDR3 comprises 15 residues. The V gene lost 3 bases and the J gene lost 0 bases, with 9 bases spanning the gap. The CDR3: CASSEWRRSGNTIYF. CDR3 DNA sequence: TGTGCCAGCAGTGAGTGGCGCCGCTCTGGAAACACCATATATTTT.

This clonotype has more than one count but fewer than ten. This chain connects TRBV11-1 to TRBJ2-1; D uncertain. Germline CDR1 and CDR2: SGHAT and FQDESV (reference sequence). Trimming stripped 1 base from V and 2 bases from J, with 12 bases between. The CDR3 is 16 amino acids. CDR3 nucleotides: TGTGCCAGCAGCTTAGTTGGTGGAGTGGCCTACAATGAGCAGTTCTTC. Encoded protein: CASSLVGGVAYNEQFF.

This clonotype came up many times. The chain couples TRBV19 to TRBJ2-1; D remains unclear. CDR1 is LNHDA, CDR2 SQIVND, per germline (reference sequence). The ends were cut back, 7 bases at V and 1 base at J, with 14 bases in the middle. This CDR3 has 15 amino acids. For the CDR3, the DNA is TGTGCCAGTACTTCCCTAAGTGGATCCTACAATGAGCAGTTCTTC. Translation: CASTSLSGSYNEQFF.

V usage is TRBV20-1 and J usage is TRBJ1-5; D perhaps matches TRBD1 (6 bases). CDR1 is DFQATT and CDR2 is SNEGSKA in the germline V gene (reference sequence). V lost 6 bases and J 0 bases, leaving 12 bases between the germline ends. CDR3 size: 14 residues. For the CDR3, the DNA is TGCAGTGCGCCAGACAGGTCTAGCAATCAGCCCCAGCATTTT. It is translated as CSAPDRSSNQPQHF.

With regard to this clonotype: This may stem from a read error, because a much larger clone lies one nucleotide away. The chain has TRBV7-8 and TRBJ1-6, with 8 bases that match TRBD1. Germline-derived CDR1 and CDR2 are SGHVS and FQNEAQ. The junction had 11 bases not matched to a gene; V was cut back by 4 bases and J by 12 bases. The CDR3 is made up of 15 amino acids. Written as DNA, the CDR3 is TGTGCCAGCAGCTCCTTACAGGGGGTAGTGGGACCCCTCCACTTT. It translates to CASSSLQGVVGPLHF.